This T cell receptor beta chain appears in the sequencing data of a study of T-cell memory formation after mild COVID-19. Study-wide background: Largely donor-specific TCR clusters were found.

This clonotype was detected only a few times. Its antigen remains unknown. MiXCR, run by TCRdb on the 5' RACE reads, gives a single entry per CDR3 protein. The sample holds 160,000 or so distinct CDR3 sequences, roughly 28% seen once. CDR3 size: 13 residues. V lost 8 bases, J lost 5 bases, and 3 bases stayed unmatched. Study outcomes and limitations: Mainly CM and EM harbored the contracting CD4+ clones; mainly EMRA harbored the CD8+ ones. A second wave of clones peaked on day 37, and their SARS-CoV-2 specificity went unconfirmed. Contracting clones from day 15 to 85 had balanced CD4/CD8; later expanders favoured CD4+.

The rearrangement joins TRBV12-3 or TRBV12-4 to TRBJ2-5; 12 positions agree with TRBD1. This receptor was taken from an adult woman who had mild COVID-19 (a few samples of this study predate the infection). Cell type and time point are not known. Sequencing was done on a sample of PBMCs or a T cell subset sorted from them (not recorded which). CDR3 sequence reads: CASGTGGHETQYF. In DNA form, the CDR3 reads TGTGCCAGCGGGACAGGGGGCCACGAGACCCAGTACTTC.